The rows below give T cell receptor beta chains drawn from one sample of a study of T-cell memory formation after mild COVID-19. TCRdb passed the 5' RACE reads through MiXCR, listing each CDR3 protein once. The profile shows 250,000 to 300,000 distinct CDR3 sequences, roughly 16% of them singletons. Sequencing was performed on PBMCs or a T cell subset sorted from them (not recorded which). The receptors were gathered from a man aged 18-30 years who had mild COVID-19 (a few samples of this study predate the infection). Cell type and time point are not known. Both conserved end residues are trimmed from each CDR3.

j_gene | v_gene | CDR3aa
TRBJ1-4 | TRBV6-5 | ASSIYSRGEKLF
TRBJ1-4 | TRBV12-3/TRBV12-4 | ASSLVSLGGEKLF
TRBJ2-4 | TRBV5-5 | ASSTGQGVSKNIQY
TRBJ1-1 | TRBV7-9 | ASSAPGLMNTEAF
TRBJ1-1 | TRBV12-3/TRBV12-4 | ASSFRALIGTEAF
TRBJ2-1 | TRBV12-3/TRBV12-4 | ASRQGHYNEQF
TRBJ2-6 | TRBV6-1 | ASSLANVLT
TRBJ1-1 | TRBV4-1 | ASRPMARTEAF
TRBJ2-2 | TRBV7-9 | ASSFPTGDRGTGELF
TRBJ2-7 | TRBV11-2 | ASSLITIAEQY
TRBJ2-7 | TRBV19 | ASSDRGTLGEQY
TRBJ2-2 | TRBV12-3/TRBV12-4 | ASRQGANAGELF
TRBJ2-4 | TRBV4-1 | ASRGSQGAKNIQY
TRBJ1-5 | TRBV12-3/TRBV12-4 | ASKDRGEGQPQH
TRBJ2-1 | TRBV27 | ASSGLPLDEQF
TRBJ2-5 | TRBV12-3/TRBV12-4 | ASSLVPSGYQETQY
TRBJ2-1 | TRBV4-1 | ASGVGGGQNNEQF
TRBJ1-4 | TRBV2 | ASTSGPHNEKLF
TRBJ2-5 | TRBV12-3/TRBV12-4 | ASRRPQETQY
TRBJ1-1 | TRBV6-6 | ASSSSTGDEAF
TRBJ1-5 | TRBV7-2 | ASSFVGNQPQH
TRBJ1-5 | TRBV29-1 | SVVMGLDQPQH
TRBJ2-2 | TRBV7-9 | ASRAPRRGDTGELF
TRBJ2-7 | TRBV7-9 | ASSLASGGSRNEQY
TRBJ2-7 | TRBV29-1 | SVGTRLSYEQY
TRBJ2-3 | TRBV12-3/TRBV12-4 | ASSKGLAGNTDTQY